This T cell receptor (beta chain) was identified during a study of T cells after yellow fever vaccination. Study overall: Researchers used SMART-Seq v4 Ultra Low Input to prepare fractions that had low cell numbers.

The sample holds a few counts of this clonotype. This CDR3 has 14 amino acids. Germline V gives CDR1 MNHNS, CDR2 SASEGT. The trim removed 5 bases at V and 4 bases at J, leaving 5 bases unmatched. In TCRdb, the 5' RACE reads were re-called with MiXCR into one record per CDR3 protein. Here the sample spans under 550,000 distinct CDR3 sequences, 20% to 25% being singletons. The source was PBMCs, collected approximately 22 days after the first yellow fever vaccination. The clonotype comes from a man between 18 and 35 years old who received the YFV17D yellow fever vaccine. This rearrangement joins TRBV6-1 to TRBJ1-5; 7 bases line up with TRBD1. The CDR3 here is CASSKLQGNQPQHF. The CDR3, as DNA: TGTGCCAGCAGTAAACTACAGGGGAATCAGCCCCAGCATTTT.